The present entry profiles one T cell receptor (beta chain) with its context. Germline V gene data show CDR1 as MNHEY and CDR2 as SVGEGT. The CDR3 totals 13 residues. V was pared by 2 bases and J by 4 bases, with 8 bases between. TCRdb reprocessed the RT-PCR reads with MiXCR, giving one entry per CDR3 protein. Of about 570,000 distinct CDR3 sequences listed, roughly 10% are singletons. This entry comes from a study of response to subunit inactivated influenza vaccine. The clonotype comes from a man aged 45 to 65 who received an inactivated influenza vaccine. The sequenced sample was PBMCs from blood, obtained on the day of vaccination. This chain uses TRBV6-2 or TRBV6-3 with TRBJ1-2, with a tentative D call TRBD1 (6 bases). The CDR3 is CASSYNRVYGYTF. The CDR3 bases are TGTGCCAGCAGTTACAACAGGGTCTATGGCTACACCTTC.